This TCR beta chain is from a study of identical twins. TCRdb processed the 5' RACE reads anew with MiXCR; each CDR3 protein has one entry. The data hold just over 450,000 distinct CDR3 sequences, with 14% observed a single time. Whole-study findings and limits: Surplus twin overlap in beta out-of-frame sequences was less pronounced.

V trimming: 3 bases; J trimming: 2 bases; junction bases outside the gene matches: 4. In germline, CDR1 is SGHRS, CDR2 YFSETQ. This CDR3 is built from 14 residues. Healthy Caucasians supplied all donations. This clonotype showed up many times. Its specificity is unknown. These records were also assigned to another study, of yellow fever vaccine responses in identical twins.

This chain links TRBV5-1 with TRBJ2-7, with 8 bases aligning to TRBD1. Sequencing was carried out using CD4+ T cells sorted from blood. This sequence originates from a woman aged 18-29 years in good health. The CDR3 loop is CASSSGTGAYEQYF. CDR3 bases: TGCGCCAGCAGCTCCGGGACAGGAGCCTACGAGCAGTACTTC.